A selection of T cell receptor beta chains follows, all from one sample in a study of metastatic and nonmetastatic thyroid tumors. TCRdb used MiXCR to call clones anew from the PCR reads. The sample comprises approximately 13,000 clones, roughly 12% of which are singletons, and about 14% rests with the top ten. Material: blood. These TCRs come from a female donor with papillary thyroid cancer or a benign thyroid nodule (not recorded which). Some clones in this sample may be carry-over from other donors' samples. Each CDR3 is given with its conserved first and last residue. Fields, in order: clone size, D gene, V gene, J gene, CDR3 protein, CDR3 DNA. D genes are given only for firm matches. For some rows the clone size is stated as once, few or many, or as a class when expanded; others skip it.

abundance: many; d_gene: .; v_gene: TRBV7-9; j_gene: TRBJ1-2; CDR3aa: CASSRTGTAYGYTF; CDR3nt: TGTGCCAGCAGTCGTACCGGGACTGCCTATGGCTACACCTTC
abundance: many; d_gene: TRBD2; v_gene: TRBV6-4; j_gene: TRBJ2-1; CDR3aa: CASSDIGTSELFF; CDR3nt: TGTGCCAGCAGTGATATAGGGACTAGCGAATTGTTCTTC
abundance: many; d_gene: .; v_gene: TRBV4-1; j_gene: TRBJ1-6; CDR3aa: CASSQAIVSPLHF; CDR3nt: TGCGCCAGCAGCCAAGCTATAGTATCACCCCTCCACTTT
abundance: medium-sized; d_gene: .; v_gene: TRBV6-1; j_gene: TRBJ2-3; CDR3aa: CASSEQGGSTDTQYF; CDR3nt: TGTGCCAGCAGTGAACAGGGCGGGAGCACAGATACGCAGTATTTT
abundance: many; d_gene: .; v_gene: TRBV29-1; j_gene: TRBJ1-1; CDR3aa: CSVESPENTEAFF; CDR3nt: TGCAGCGTTGAATCTCCGGAGAACACTGAAGCTTTCTTT
abundance: medium-sized; d_gene: .; v_gene: TRBV27; j_gene: TRBJ2-1; CDR3aa: CASSPVRGGLYNEQFF; CDR3nt: TGTGCCAGCAGTCCCGTGAGAGGAGGTCTCTACAATGAGCAGTTCTTC
abundance: .; d_gene: TRBD2; v_gene: TRBV20-1; j_gene: TRBJ2-5; CDR3aa: CSASTSGRAWRETQYF; CDR3nt: TGCAGTGCTAGCACTAGCGGCAGGGCCTGGCGAGAGACCCAGTACTTC
abundance: .; d_gene: .; v_gene: TRBV19; j_gene: TRBJ1-2; CDR3aa: CASSISGYGYTF; CDR3nt: TGTGCCAGTAGTATTTCCGGTTATGGCTACACCTTC
abundance: .; d_gene: .; v_gene: TRBV28; j_gene: TRBJ1-6; CDR3aa: CDYQTGIQSPLHF; CDR3nt: TGTGACTACCAAACAGGGATACAATCACCCCTGCACTTT
abundance: many; d_gene: .; v_gene: TRBV5-4; j_gene: TRBJ2-1; CDR3aa: CASSSAGRNNEQFF; CDR3nt: TGTGCCAGCAGCTCCGCCGGGAGAAACAATGAGCAGTTCTTC
abundance: medium-sized; d_gene: TRBD2; v_gene: TRBV6-1; j_gene: TRBJ2-1; CDR3aa: CASTLGGGAYNEQFF; CDR3nt: TGTGCCAGCACTCTGGGCGGGGGGGCCTACAATGAGCAGTTCTTC
abundance: medium-sized; d_gene: .; v_gene: TRBV20-1; j_gene: TRBJ1-2; CDR3aa: CSSPSGGAGGFYGYTF; CDR3nt: TGCAGTTCCCCATCTGGGGGGGCGGGAGGTTTTTATGGCTACACCTTC
abundance: many; d_gene: .; v_gene: TRBV18; j_gene: TRBJ2-1; CDR3aa: CASSPLGDHPSYNEQFF; CDR3nt: TGTGCCAGCTCACCATTAGGGGACCACCCCTCTTACAATGAGCAGTTCTTC
abundance: many; d_gene: TRBD2; v_gene: TRBV20-1; j_gene: TRBJ2-1; CDR3aa: CSAPPGLAFNEQFF; CDR3nt: TGCAGTGCCCCCCCGGGACTAGCTTTCAATGAGCAGTTCTTC